This passage covers 24 T cell receptor beta chains from one sample sequenced in a study of cytomegalovirus exposure and HLA in healthy donors (dated by TCRdb to 2016 to 2017). Library generation was performed with the immunoSEQ multiplex PCR assay. A mixture of 60 forward primers for TCR Vbeta segments and 13 reverse primers for TCR Jbeta segments was used in the multiplex PCR. The table was pulled from immuneACCESS by TCRdb, which kept in-frame rearrangements only. Such tables lose some clones; where checked, under half of the loss comes from unresolved V genes, and the rest has no known cause. In this sample the table shows more than 20,000 clones, roughly 73% of which occur a single time. The ten top clones hold 4% to 5% of the sample. Sequenced: PBMCs. These receptors were collected from a male donor in good health and CMV-seronegative.

J is TRBJ1-1 and V is TRBV6-6, with TRBD1 as a possible D gene (5 bases). V was trimmed by 5 bases and J by 7 bases, leaving 8 bases between them. Germline CDR1 reads MNHNY; CDR2 reads SVGAGI (reference sequence). This CDR3 comprises 11 residues. Written as DNA, the CDR3 is TGTGCCAGCAGTCAGGGAATTGAAGCTTTCTTT. This codes for CASSQGIEAFF.

J is TRBJ2-2 and V is TRBV28; D unresolved. The CDR3 has 12 amino acids. Germline V gene lookup returns CDR1 MDHEN and CDR2 SYDVKM. With 3 bases removed from V and 9 bases from J, the gap between germline ends came to 8 bases. CDR3 protein: CASSFMSRELFF. The DNA for the CDR3 is TGTGCCAGCAGTTTTATGTCCCGGGAGCTGTTTTTT.

The chain has TRBV5-4 and TRBJ2-7, with 8 bases aligning to TRBD1. CDR3 length equals 16 residues. The V gene's germline CDR1 is SGHNT and CDR2 YYREEE (reference sequence). The V and J ends lost 3 bases and 0 bases, in that order; junction bases with no gene match: 8. This chain's CDR3 is CASSSLAGGLSYEQYF. Here the CDR3 DNA reads TGTGCCAGCAGCTCCCTCGCAGGGGGCCTCTCCTACGAGCAGTACTTC. Combining the CDR3 with reference TRBV5-4 and TRBJ2-7 gives the whole variable domain ETGVTQSPTHLIKTRGQQVTLRCSSQSGHNTVSWYQQALGQGPQFIFQYYREEENGRGNFPPRFSGLQFPNYSSELNVNALELDDSALYLCASSSLAGGLSYEQYFGPGTRLTVT.

CDR3 sequence reads: CASSLPNQPQHF. Here the CDR3 DNA reads TGTGCCAGCAGCTTACCTAATCAGCCCCAGCATTTT. The V call is TRBV7-2, the J call TRBJ1-5; D is unclear. Germline assignment: CDR1 SGHTA and CDR2 FQGNSA. This CDR3 is built from 12 residues. Trimming pared 2 bases from V and 4 bases from J, leaving 3 bases between.

The chain uses TRBV5-1 and TRBJ2-5; D is possibly TRBD2 (5 bases). Trimming removed 1 base at V and 1 base at J, with 14 bases between. Germline V CDR1 and CDR2: SGHRS, YFSETQ. This CDR3 contains 16 residues. CDR3 sequence (DNA): TGCGCCAGCAGCTTGAGCTTCGCCGGGGTCCAAGAGACCCAGTACTTC. Encoded protein: CASSLSFAGVQETQYF.

As regards this clone: Different DNA sequences within this sample yield the same CDR3. The gene calls are TRBV2 and TRBJ1-2; D might be TRBD1 (6 bases). This CDR3 is 15 amino acids long. V was cut by 1 base and J by 4 bases, with 13 bases left in between. From germline, CDR1 is SNHLY and CDR2 FYNNEI. The CDR3 DNA is TGTGCCAGCAGTGAAGGGACGGGGGGCCTCTATGGCTACACCTTC. This encodes CASSEGTGGLYGYTF.

The rearrangement uses TRBV19 and TRBJ2-5, with 12 bases lining up with TRBD2. The J call may not be correct, given that the DNA end is closer to TRBJ2-7. The germline V gene encodes CDR1 LNHDA and CDR2 SQIVND (reference sequence). This CDR3 is built from 16 residues. CDR3 DNA: TGTGCCAGTAGTACCGACCTAGGACTAGCGGGGTACGAGCAGTACTTC. This encodes CASSTDLGLAGYEQYF.

This chain joins TRBV5-4 and TRBJ1-3; D not resolved. Germline CDR1 is SGHNT and CDR2 is YYREEE (reference sequence). The CDR3 length is 14 residues. Trimming took 0 bases from V and 4 from J, leaving 8 bases between them. CDR3 bases: TGTGCCAGCAGCTTGGGATCCGGGGGAAACACCATATATTTT. This codes for CASSLGSGGNTIYF.

This clone showed up just a few times. The chain uses TRBV27 and TRBJ2-7; 10 bases match TRBD2. The germline V gene has CDR1 MNHEY and CDR2 SMNVEV (reference sequence). Losses at the gene ends were 3 bases for V and 5 bases for J; bases not matched to a gene: 4. The CDR3 is made up of 14 amino acids. CDR3 coding DNA: TGTGCCAGCAGTTTGGGGCTAGCGGGAGACGAGCAGTACTTC. Encoded protein: CASSLGLAGDEQYF.

The chain links TRBV27 to TRBJ2-1, with 9 positions matching TRBD1. The J segment lost 6 bases and the V segment lost 6 bases, leaving 9 bases of the junction unmatched. Looked up from germline, CDR1 is MNHEY and CDR2 is SMNVEV (reference sequence). The CDR3 loop spans 15 amino acids. The CDR3 sequence is CASRYTGGGSNEQFF. DNA for the CDR3: TGTGCCAGCAGATACACAGGGGGCGGGAGCAATGAGCAGTTCTTC.

The genes are TRBV25-1 and TRBJ2-1; perhaps TRBD2 as D (6 bases). The CDR3 totals 14 residues. V lost 2 bases, J lost 2 bases, and 7 bases lay in between. Germline lookup yields CDR1 MGHDK and CDR2 SYGVNS. CDR3 loop: CASSEGGAYNEQFF. In DNA form, the CDR3 reads TGTGCCAGCAGTGAAGGAGGGGCCTACAATGAGCAGTTCTTC.

This clone was recorded once. The gene calls are TRBV29-1 and TRBJ2-1, with D perhaps matching TRBD2 (7 bases). V lost 3 bases to trimming and J lost 5 bases, with 17 bases between them. The CDR3 length is 15 residues. Per germline, CDR1 SQVTM and CDR2 ANQGSEA. Here the CDR3 reads CSVEGGGPIHNEQFF. For the CDR3, the DNA is TGCAGCGTTGAGGGCGGGGGCCCGATTCACAATGAGCAGTTCTTC.

The V call is TRBV9, the J call TRBJ2-1, with 7 positions matching TRBD2. From germline, CDR1 is SGDLS and CDR2 YYNGEE. This CDR3 region has 14 residues. Unmatched junction bases numbered 7, after V lost 3 bases and J lost 7 bases. The CDR3 loop is CASSEGGTTNEQFF. Written as DNA, the CDR3 is TGTGCCAGCAGCGAGGGAGGGACCACTAATGAGCAGTTCTTC.

The chain couples TRBV6-6 to TRBJ1-5, with 7 bases matching TRBD1. The J segment lost 0 bases and the V segment lost 6 bases, leaving 5 bases of the junction unmatched. CDR3 size: 15 residues. Germline V lookup: CDR1 MNHNY, CDR2 SVGAGI (reference sequence). CDR3: CASRQGDLSNQPQHF. The CDR3 coding sequence is TGTGCCAGCAGGCAGGGGGACCTTAGCAATCAGCCCCAGCATTTT.

The rearrangement links TRBV27 to TRBJ2-1, with 7 positions matching TRBD2. The CDR3 runs to 13 residues. The V gene end was trimmed by 6 bases and the J gene end by 8 bases; junction bases not matched to a gene: 7. CDR1 and CDR2 from the germline V gene are MNHEY and SMNVEV (reference sequence). CDR3 coding DNA: TGTGCCAGCAGCTCATTAGCGGGCGATGAGCAGTTCTTC. Amino acids: CASSSLAGDEQFF.

This chain connects TRBV19 to TRBJ2-7, with TRBD1 matching over 10 bases. CDR3 length: 13 residues. The germline CDR1 and CDR2 sequences are LNHDA and SQIVND (reference sequence). V lost 3 bases to trimming and J lost 7 bases; unmatched junction nucleotides: 3. The CDR3 nucleotides are TGTGCCAGTAGTATCGACAGGGGGCGTGAGCAGTACTTC. The encoded protein is CASSIDRGREQYF. Together with reference TRBV19 and TRBJ2-7, the CDR3 gives the full variable domain: DGGITQSPKYLFRKEGQNVTLSCEQNLNHDAMYWYRQDPGQGLRLIYYSQIVNDFQKGDIAEGYSVSREKKESFPLTVTSAQKNPTAFYLCASSIDRGREQYFGPGTRLTVT.

This chain joins TRBV5-1 and TRBJ2-1, with TRBD2 matching 9 bases. J lost 8 bases, V lost 0 bases, and 9 bases had no gene match. The CDR3 has 16 residues. CDR1 and CDR2 (germline): SGHRS, YFSETQ. CDR3 bases: TGCGCCAGCAGCTTGGCCGGCTCTAGCGGGGCCTATGAGCAGTTCTTC. This sequence encodes CASSLAGSSGAYEQFF. Looking up the rest from reference TRBV5-1 and TRBJ2-1 gives the full variable domain: KAGVTQTPRYLIKTRGQQVTLSCSPISGHRSVSWYQQTPGQGLQFLFEYFSETQRNKGNFPGRFSGRQFSNSRSEMNVSTLELGDSALYLCASSLAGSSGAYEQFFGPGTRLTVL.

The V gene is TRBV27, the J gene TRBJ2-2, with 8 bases lining up with TRBD1. The CDR3 length is 14 residues. Per the germline V gene, CDR1 is MNHEY and CDR2 is SMNVEV (reference sequence). V shed 8 bases and J 5 bases; nucleotides not matched to a gene: 7. CDR3 nucleotide sequence: TGTGCCAGCGCTGGGACAGGCACTACCGGGGAGCTGTTTTTT. Its translation is CASAGTGTTGELFF.

This chain uses TRBV7-2 with TRBJ2-2; 8 nucleotides match TRBD1. CDR1 SGHTA and CDR2 FQGNSA come from the germline V gene. Unmatched junction bases numbered 8, after V lost 5 bases and J lost 6 bases. This CDR3 comprises 15 residues. The CDR3 loop is CASSRADRAAGELFF. CDR3 coding DNA: TGTGCCAGCAGCCGAGCGGACAGGGCCGCCGGGGAGCTGTTTTTT.

V usage is TRBV2 and J usage is TRBJ2-3, with 13 bases matching TRBD2. Germline lookup yields CDR1 SNHLY and CDR2 FYNNEI. The junction had 9 bases not matched to a gene; V was cut back by 5 bases and J by 7 bases. The CDR3 has 16 amino acids. The CDR3 DNA reads TGTGCCAGCAGTCCAACGACTAGCGGGGGGTTTAATACGCAGTATTTT. It is translated as CASSPTTSGGFNTQYF.

The gene calls are TRBV5-6 and TRBJ1-2, with D tentatively TRBD1 (6 bases). The germline CDR1 and CDR2 sequences are SGHDT and YYEEEE. The CDR3 length is 16 residues. With 4 bases removed from V and 5 bases from J, the gap between germline ends came to 21 bases. The DNA of the CDR3 is TGTGCCAGCAGCACCGAAACAGGGTTGGGGTGGTATGGCTACACCTTC. It encodes CASSTETGLGWYGYTF.

The chain couples TRBV9 to TRBJ2-1; 10 bases are shared with TRBD1. The V segment lost 0 bases and the J segment 7 bases; nucleotides outside the gene matches: 10. Germline-derived CDR1 and CDR2 are SGDLS and YYNGEE. The CDR3 consists of 17 residues. The CDR3 DNA reads as TGTGCCAGCAGCGTAGTAGGGACCGGGACAGGGGATAATGAGCAGTTCTTC. It yields the protein CASSVVGTGTGDNEQFF.

This sequence joins TRBV18 and TRBJ2-1; TRBD1 matches 12 bases. With V trimmed by 3 bases and J by 8 bases, 2 bases remained unmatched. Per the germline V gene, CDR1 is KGHSH and CDR2 is LQKENI. The CDR3 has 14 residues. This CDR3 reads CASSPGQGADEQFF. The CDR3 DNA is TGTGCCAGCTCACCGGGACAGGGGGCCGATGAGCAGTTCTTC. Combining the CDR3 with reference TRBV18 and TRBJ2-1 gives the whole variable domain NAGVMQNPRHLVRRRGQEARLRCSPMKGHSHVYWYRQLPEEGLKFMVYLQKENIIDESGMPKERFSAEFPKEGPSILRIQQVVRGDSAAYFCASSPGQGADEQFFGPGTRLTVL.

This clone was recorded a few times. The chain couples TRBV19 to TRBJ1-5, with unresolved D. Germline V gives CDR1 LNHDA, CDR2 SQIVND (reference sequence). The CDR3 has 14 residues. Deletions cut 1 base from V and 5 bases from J, with 9 bases between. The CDR3 spells CASSIVMLYQPQHF. For the CDR3, the DNA is TGTGCCAGTAGTATAGTCATGTTGTATCAGCCCCAGCATTTT.